This T cell receptor beta chain originates from a study of blood T cell repertoires in COVID-19. Study at large: Both acute and convalescent COVID-19 samples were obtained from the United States, Italy and Spain.

In the source study's methods: Nucleated cell number was recorded as an estimate derived from reference gene primer amplification. The table came from immunoSEQ multiplex PCR; TCRdb's copy has only in-frame clones and leaves some out. The DNA was the basis for D and trimming; V, J and clone size are from that table. The repertoire includes about 230,000 clones, 70% to 90% of them detected once, and just over 2.5% sits in the top ten. J gave up 7 bases and V 4 bases, and 9 bases lay outside the gene matches. In germline, CDR1 is SGDLS, CDR2 YYNGEE. The CDR3 loop spans 16 amino acids. The source of this sequence is a woman in her 70s with active or convalescent COVID-19. V usage is TRBV9 and J usage is TRBJ2-4; TRBD2 agrees at 12 bases. Sequencing used peripheral blood. The CDR3 is CASSPLAGGPSNIQYF. The CDR3 DNA reads as TGTGCCAGCAGCCCCCTAGCGGGAGGGCCGTCGAACATTCAGTACTTC.